This T cell receptor beta chain was profiled in a study of beta chain features in type 1 diabetes. Study-wide context: Across all samples, roughly 98,000,000 sorted cells were examined.

The CDR3 extends over 15 amino acids. Trimming removed 2 bases from V and 6 bases from J, with 14 bases in between. CDR1 is SGHNT and CDR2 is YYREEE in the germline V gene (reference sequence). There are a few counts of this clone. Antigen unknown. Expressed TCRB transcripts were sequenced, since all the RNA that had been isolated was reverse transcribed. Assay: immunoSEQ multiplex PCR; the TCRdb copy retains only in-frame clones and omits some. The table records some 900,000 clones, about 17% of them present only once. General study results and limits: TCRB CDR3s were moderately but significantly shorter in Type 1 diabetes patients in all four CD4+ subsets.

Per donor, one heparinised blood draw averaged roughly 120 mL. Via the markers CD45RO/CCR7/CD25/CD127/CD95/CD27, stem cell-like memory, regulatory, central memory and naive CD4+ cells were sorted. This receptor was obtained from a woman aged 18-29 years in good health. The genes are TRBV5-4 and TRBJ1-4; possibly TRBD1 for D (5 bases). Specimen: naive CD4+ T cells from blood. The CDR3, as DNA: TGTGCCAGCAGCTTCGGTCAGGGCTCTGATGAAAAACTGTTTTTT. This sequence encodes CASSFGQGSDEKLFF.